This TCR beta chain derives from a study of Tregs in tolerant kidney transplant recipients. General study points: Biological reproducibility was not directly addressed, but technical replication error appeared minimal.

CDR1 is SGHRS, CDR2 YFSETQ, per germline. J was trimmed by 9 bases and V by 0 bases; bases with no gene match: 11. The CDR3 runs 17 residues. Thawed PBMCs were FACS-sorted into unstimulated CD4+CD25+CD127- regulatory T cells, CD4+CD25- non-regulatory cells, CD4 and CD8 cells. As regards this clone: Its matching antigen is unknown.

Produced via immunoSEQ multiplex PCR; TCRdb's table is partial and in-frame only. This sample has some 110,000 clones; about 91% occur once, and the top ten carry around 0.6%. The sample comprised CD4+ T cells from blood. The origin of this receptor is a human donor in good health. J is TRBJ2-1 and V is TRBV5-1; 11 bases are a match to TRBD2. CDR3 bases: TGCGCCAGCAGCTTGGGGGCCACTAGCGGGAGTTTAGGTGAGCAGTTCTTC. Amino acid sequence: CASSLGATSGSLGEQFF.